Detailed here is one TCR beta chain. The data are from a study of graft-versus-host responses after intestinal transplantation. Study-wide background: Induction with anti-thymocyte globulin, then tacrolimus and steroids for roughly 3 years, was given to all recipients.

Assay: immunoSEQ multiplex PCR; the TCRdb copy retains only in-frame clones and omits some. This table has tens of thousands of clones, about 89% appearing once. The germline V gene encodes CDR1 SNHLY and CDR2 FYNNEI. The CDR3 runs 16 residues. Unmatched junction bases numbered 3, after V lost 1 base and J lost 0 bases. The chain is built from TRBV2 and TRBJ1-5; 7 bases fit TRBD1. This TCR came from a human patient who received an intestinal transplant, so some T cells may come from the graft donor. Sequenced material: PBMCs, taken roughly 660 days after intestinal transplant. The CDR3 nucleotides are TGTGCCAGCAGTGAAGTACAGGGGTATAGCAATCAGCCCCAGCATTTT. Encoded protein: CASSEVQGYSNQPQHF.